Listed here is a single T cell receptor beta chain. The data originate from a study of blood T cell repertoires in COVID-19. Study-level information: From the United States, Italy and Spain came samples of acute and convalescent COVID-19.

CDR1 MDHEN and CDR2 SYDVKM come from the germline V gene. The V end was cut by 5 bases, the J end by 6 bases, with 19 bases between. There are 15 residues in the CDR3. TCRdb's table, derived via immunoSEQ multiplex PCR, lists solely in-frame clones and lacks some. The table lists more than 35,000 clones, 88% of them singletons. The sequence was obtained from a human donor in a cohort sampled during active COVID-19. Sequencing was done on a sample of peripheral blood. The chain combines TRBV28 with TRBJ1-2; D might be TRBD1 (5 bases). CDR3 in amino acids: CASSPGVLREDGYTF. In nucleotides, the CDR3 is TGTGCCAGCAGTCCGGGGGTTCTGAGGGAGGATGGCTACACCTTC.